This entry lists 5 T cell receptor beta chains sequenced from one sample in a study of shared clonotypes between healthy human individuals (dated by TCRdb to 2020 to 2022). Library preparation employed the immunoSEQ multiplex PCR assay. TCRdb holds this immuneACCESS table with in-frame rearrangements only. Some clones are missing; in checked studies, unresolved V genes explain under half, and the rest has no known cause. The table for this sample lists over a million clones; approximately 76% of them were counted only once. The leading ten clones occupy roughly 1.4% of the sample. Source material: memory CD4+ T cells sorted from blood. The sample's cell subset or site label, in plain terms: CD45RA-negative fraction. The receptors originated from a man between 18 and 35 years old in good health.

The chain joins TRBV4-1 to TRBJ1-1; 11 nucleotides match TRBD1. Per germline, CDR1 MGHRA and CDR2 YSYEKL. This CDR3 region has 16 residues. V was clipped by 8 bases and J by 2 bases; unmatched bases: 10. The CDR3 sequence is CASGGQGVLENTEAFF. Here the CDR3 DNA reads TGCGCCAGCGGGGGACAGGGGGTTTTAGAAAACACTGAAGCTTTCTTT.

This chain connects TRBV5-1 to TRBJ2-7; D is unresolved. CDR1 SGHRS and CDR2 YFSETQ come from the germline V gene. The CDR3 is 13 residues long. With 4 bases removed from V and 4 bases from J, the gap between germline ends came to 12 bases. The CDR3 DNA reads TGCGCCAGCAGCCTACCCGAGCTGTACGAGCAGTACTTC. Its protein product is CASSLPELYEQYF.

This clone was picked up a small number of times. This chain uses TRBV6-1 with TRBJ1-1; D remains unclear. CDR1 and CDR2 (germline): MNHNS, SASEGT. V shed 10 bases and J shed 2 bases, with 14 bases lying between them. The CDR3 is 13 amino acids. DNA for the CDR3: TGTGCCATTGGACGGAACTTAAACACTGAAGCTTTCTTT. Translated: CAIGRNLNTEAFF.

The rearrangement joins TRBV18 to TRBJ1-4; TRBD1 is a possible D gene (6 bases). Germline V lookup: CDR1 KGHSH, CDR2 LQKENI. CDR3 length: 13 amino acids. Trimming stripped 8 bases from V and 4 bases from J, with 11 bases between. CDR3 in DNA: TGTGCCAGCCGGACAGATCTTAATGAAAAACTGTTTTTT. It encodes CASRTDLNEKLFF.

The rearrangement uses TRBV18 and TRBJ2-7; a possible D gene is TRBD2 (6 bases). The germline V gene encodes CDR1 KGHSH and CDR2 LQKENI. There are 15 residues in the CDR3. V was clipped by 6 bases and J by 6 bases, with 21 bases between them. CDR3 amino acids: CASSAGFPEGREQYF. The DNA of the CDR3 is TGTGCCAGCTCGGCGGGGTTCCCCGAGGGACGCGAGCAGTACTTC.